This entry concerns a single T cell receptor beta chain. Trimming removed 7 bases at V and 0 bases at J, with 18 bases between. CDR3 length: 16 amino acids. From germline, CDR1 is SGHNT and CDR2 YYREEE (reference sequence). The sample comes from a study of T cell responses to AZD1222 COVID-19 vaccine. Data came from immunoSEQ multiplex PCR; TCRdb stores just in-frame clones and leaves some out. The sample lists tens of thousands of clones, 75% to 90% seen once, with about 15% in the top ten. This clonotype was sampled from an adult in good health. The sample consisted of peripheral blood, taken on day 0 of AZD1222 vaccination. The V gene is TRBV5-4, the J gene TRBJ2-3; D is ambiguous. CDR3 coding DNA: TGTGCCAGCGGCTCAAATAGTATCCGAAGCACAGATACGCAGTATTTT. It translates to CASGSNSIRSTDTQYF.